This is a list of T cell receptor beta chains from one sample in a study of blood T cell repertoires in COVID-19. TCRdb's table, derived via immunoSEQ multiplex PCR, lists solely in-frame clones and lacks some. The table shows just under 45,000 clones, with 87% occurring only once. The sample comprised peripheral blood. The receptors derive from an elderly woman in a cohort sampled during active or convalescent COVID-19. The CDR3 runs from the conserved cysteine through the conserved F or W. D genes are given only for firm matches. Clone size is stated in some rows and not others, as once, few, many or a class when expanded.

cdr3_length d_call j_call v_call clone_size cdr3_aa cdr3_nt
13 . TRBJ2-7 TRBV27 . CASSRLGLGEQYF TGTGCCAGCAGTAGATTGGGGCTTGGGGAGCAGTACTTC
12 . TRBJ1-2 TRBV14 once CASSQDRVGYTF TGTGCCAGCAGCCAAGATAGAGTTGGCTACACCTTC
14 . TRBJ1-2 TRBV19 . CASSIGGGSYGYTF TGTGCCAGTAGTATAGGTGGCGGCTCCTATGGCTACACCTTC
14 . TRBJ1-3 TRBV5-5 . CASSLSRAGNTIYF TGTGCCAGCAGCTTGTCCAGGGCGGGAAACACCATATATTTT
14 TRBD1 TRBJ1-1 TRBV2 . CASSTIGQGTEAFF TGTGCCAGCAGCACGATAGGACAGGGCACTGAAGCTTTCTTT
13 . TRBJ1-1 TRBV30 . CAWSAGGAAWSFF TGTGCCTGGAGTGCGGGGGGGGCAGCGTGGTCTTTCTTT
14 . TRBJ2-7 TRBV5-1 . CASSWGAGGDEQYF TGCGCCAGCAGCTGGGGGGCAGGGGGAGACGAGCAGTACTTC
16 TRBD1 TRBJ2-2 TRBV27 . CASRRTGASNTGELFF TGTGCCAGCAGACGGACAGGTGCCTCGAACACCGGGGAGCTGTTTTTT
13 . TRBJ1-5 TRBV6-5 . CASSLNRDTPQHF TGTGCCAGCAGTTTGAACCGGGACACGCCCCAGCATTTT
15 . TRBJ2-3 TRBV4-3 . CASSQDVAYTDTQYF TGCGCCAGCAGCCAAGATGTAGCCTACACAGATACGCAGTATTTT
16 . TRBJ2-7 TRBV6-2/TRBV6-3 . CASSYPPSAYSYEQYF TGTGCCAGCAGTTACCCCCCAAGCGCCTACTCCTACGAGCAGTACTTC
13 . TRBJ1-5 TRBV7-3 few CASSLGGDQPQHF TGTGCCAGCAGCCTTGGGGGGGATCAGCCCCAGCATTTT
14 TRBD1 TRBJ1-1 TRBV9 . CASSPRDRNTEAFF TGTGCCAGCAGCCCACGGGACAGGAACACTGAAGCTTTCTTT
16 . TRBJ2-7 TRBV6-5 . CASSYSMWGDGYEQYF TGTGCCAGCAGTTACTCGATGTGGGGGGACGGCTACGAGCAGTACTTC
15 TRBD2 TRBJ2-7 TRBV5-4 . CASSLDLAGANEQYF TGTGCCAGCAGCTTGGATCTAGCGGGAGCCAACGAGCAGTACTTC
13 TRBD2 TRBJ2-1 TRBV7-2 . CASSYGGADRKFF TGTGCCAGCAGCTACGGGGGGGCGGACAGAAAGTTCTTC
12 . TRBJ2-5 TRBV7-9 . CASSRLQETQYF TGTGCCAGCAGCCGACTCCAAGAGACCCAGTACTTC
15 . TRBJ1-2 TRBV9 . CASSVASRGNYGYTF TGTGCCAGCAGCGTAGCGTCGAGGGGGAACTATGGCTACACCTTC
18 TRBD1 TRBJ1-6 TRBV6-6 . CASSPRNPGQRRASPLHF TGTGCCAGCAGTCCCCGAAACCCGGGACAGCGACGGGCTTCACCCCTCCACTTT
13 TRBD1 TRBJ2-7 TRBV19 . CASSTGQTYEQYF TGTGCCAGTAGTACGGGACAGACCTACGAGCAGTACTTC
14 TRBD1 TRBJ2-1 TRBV27 . CASSPVAGGNEQFF TGTGCCAGCAGCCCGGTGGCAGGGGGCAATGAGCAGTTCTTC
14 TRBD2 TRBJ2-1 TRBV11-1 . CASSRTGGANEQFF TGTGCCAGCAGCCGGACGGGGGGTGCCAATGAGCAGTTCTTC
14 . TRBJ1-1 TRBV10-2 . CASSDRTGRTEAFF TGCGCCAGCAGTGACAGAACAGGGCGCACTGAAGCTTTCTTT
15 TRBD1 TRBJ1-1 TRBV10-1 . CASSDYRGMNTEAFF TGCGCCAGCAGTGACTACAGGGGCATGAACACTGAAGCTTTCTTT
13 TRBD1 TRBJ1-2 TRBV12-3/TRBV12-4 few CASSLEGAGGYTF TGTGCCAGCAGTTTAGAGGGGGCTGGTGGCTACACCTTC
15 TRBD1 TRBJ1-2 TRBV15 . CATSSSGTGLYGYTF TGTGCCACCAGCAGTTCCGGGACAGGCCTCTATGGCTACACCTTC
18 TRBD2 TRBJ2-6 TRBV6-2/TRBV6-3 . CASSALAGAFSGANVLTF TGTGCCAGCAGTGCCCTAGCGGGAGCATTTTCTGGGGCCAACGTCCTGACTTTC
14 . TRBJ1-1 TRBV9 . CASSVQGADTEAFF TGTGCCAGCAGCGTACAGGGTGCGGACACTGAAGCTTTCTTT
14 . TRBJ1-6 TRBV19 . CASSIWAGFSPLHF TGTGCCAGTAGTATCTGGGCAGGCTTCTCACCCCTCCACTTT
16 TRBD2 TRBJ2-1 TRBV5-1 once CASSISSGTSYNEQFF TGCGCCAGCAGCATATCTAGCGGGACCTCCTACAATGAGCAGTTCTTC
15 . TRBJ2-3 TRBV10-1 . CASSEGAASTDTQYF TGCGCCAGCAGTGAAGGGGCGGCTAGCACAGATACGCAGTATTTT
14 . TRBJ1-5 TRBV10-3 . CATAQDWSNQPQHF TGTGCCACGGCCCAGGATTGGAGCAATCAGCCCCAGCATTTT
14 . TRBJ1-5 TRBV6-5 . CASTTVGSNQPQHF TGTGCCAGCACCACAGTTGGGAGCAATCAGCCCCAGCATTTT
11 . TRBJ2-5 TRBV12-3/TRBV12-4 . CASSNRETQYF TGTGCCAGCAGCAACCGGGAGACCCAGTACTTC
16 . TRBJ2-7 TRBV10-3 . CAISGLSGTPSYEQYF TGTGCCATCAGCGGCCTCTCCGGGACACCTTCCTACGAGCAGTACTTC
15 TRBD2 TRBJ2-1 TRBV10-1 . CASSTGASGANEQFF TGCGCCAGCAGTACCGGGGCTAGCGGGGCCAATGAGCAGTTCTTC
15 . TRBJ1-2 TRBV6-5 few CASSYSSGANYGYTF TGTGCCAGCAGTTACTCGTCGGGGGCTAACTATGGCTACACCTTC
15 TRBD1 TRBJ1-2 TRBV27 . CASSLGTGLTSGYTF TGTGCCAGCAGTTTAGGGACAGGACTCACCTCGGGCTACACCTTC
19 . TRBJ2-6 TRBV6-1 . CASSDPPGRGGPGANVLTF TGTGCCAGCAGTGATCCCCCTGGCAGGGGAGGGCCTGGGGCCAACGTCCTGACTTTC
13 . TRBJ2-5 TRBV7-3 . CASSQGAQETQYF TGTGCCAGCAGCCAAGGGGCGCAAGAGACCCAGTACTTC
11 . TRBJ2-5 TRBV2 . CASSDRETQYF TGTGCCAGCAGTGACCGTGAGACCCAGTACTTC